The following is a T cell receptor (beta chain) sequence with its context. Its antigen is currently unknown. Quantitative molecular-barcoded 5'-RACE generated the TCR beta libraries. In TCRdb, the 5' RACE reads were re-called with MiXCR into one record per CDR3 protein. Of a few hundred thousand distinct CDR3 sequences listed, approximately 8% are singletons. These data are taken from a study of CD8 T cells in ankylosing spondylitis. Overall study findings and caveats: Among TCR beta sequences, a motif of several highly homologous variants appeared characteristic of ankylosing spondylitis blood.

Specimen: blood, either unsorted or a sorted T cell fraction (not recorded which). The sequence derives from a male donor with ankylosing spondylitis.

The CDR3 region has the DNA TGTGCCAGCTCCGACAAGGGGGGAGGCCTCTTTCGCTACGAGCAGTACTTC. Translation gives CASSDKGGGLFRYEQYF. The chain joins TRBV7-2 to TRBJ2-7; D may correspond to TRBD1 or TRBD2 (6 bases each). From germline, CDR1 is SGHTA and CDR2 FQGNSA. The CDR3 extends over 17 amino acids. Trimming took 8 bases from V and 3 from J, leaving 26 bases between them.